This is a list of T cell receptor beta chains from one sample in a study of cytomegalovirus exposure and HLA in healthy donors. Clones were sequenced by immunoSEQ multiplex PCR, and TCRdb holds only the in-frame ones, with some missing. Among approximately 200,000 clones listed, roughly 79% were seen once. The source material was PBMCs. These receptors all come from a young man in good health and CMV-seronegative. Each CDR3 is given without its conserved first and last residue. A D gene is named only where the DNA matches it firmly.

j_call: TRBJ1-1; d_call: -; v_call: TRBV10-1; cdr3_aa: ASSLGDTEAF
j_call: TRBJ2-5; d_call: TRBD1; v_call: TRBV7-9; cdr3_aa: ASSAGTAQETQY
j_call: -; d_call: -; v_call: TRBV25-1; cdr3_aa: ASSVQASYEQY
j_call: TRBJ2-7; d_call: TRBD1; v_call: TRBV11-3; cdr3_aa: ASSPTGDRTYEQY
j_call: TRBJ2-7; d_call: -; v_call: TRBV7-9; cdr3_aa: ASSLSAAQSYEQY
j_call: TRBJ2-5; d_call: TRBD2; v_call: TRBV5-1; cdr3_aa: ASSWEGALRETQY
j_call: TRBJ2-6; d_call: -; v_call: TRBV4-2; cdr3_aa: ASSQGLAERGGANVLT
j_call: TRBJ2-7; d_call: -; v_call: TRBV6-6; cdr3_aa: ASSRLSSYEQY
j_call: TRBJ2-7; d_call: TRBD1; v_call: TRBV28; cdr3_aa: ASSLMGQGAREQY
j_call: TRBJ2-3; d_call: -; v_call: TRBV20-1; cdr3_aa: SARASDTQY
j_call: TRBJ2-1; d_call: TRBD2; v_call: TRBV28; cdr3_aa: ASSQTSRVYNEQF
j_call: TRBJ2-5; d_call: TRBD2; v_call: TRBV4-1; cdr3_aa: ASSSPRLAGGMNQETQY
j_call: TRBJ2-3; d_call: TRBD2; v_call: TRBV2; cdr3_aa: ASSFSELTSGRARDTQY
j_call: TRBJ2-7; d_call: TRBD2; v_call: TRBV28; cdr3_aa: ASSRSGSLYEQY
j_call: TRBJ2-6; d_call: TRBD1; v_call: TRBV7-9; cdr3_aa: ASRGTGAGANVLT
j_call: TRBJ2-7; d_call: -; v_call: TRBV27; cdr3_aa: ASSSQTGHEQY
j_call: TRBJ1-2; d_call: -; v_call: TRBV29-1; cdr3_aa: SVDHEGLGGYT
j_call: TRBJ2-2; d_call: -; v_call: TRBV7-9; cdr3_aa: ASYTDHTGELF
j_call: TRBJ1-5; d_call: -; v_call: TRBV27; cdr3_aa: ASSFEGNSNQPQH
j_call: TRBJ2-3; d_call: TRBD2; v_call: TRBV27; cdr3_aa: ASSLGTSGSTDTQY
j_call: TRBJ2-1; d_call: TRBD1; v_call: TRBV6-6; cdr3_aa: ASSYLTGVWNEQF
j_call: TRBJ2-7; d_call: TRBD2; v_call: TRBV11-2; cdr3_aa: ASSSVAGDHEQY
j_call: TRBJ2-5; d_call: -; v_call: TRBV10-3; cdr3_aa: AIRPDRTKEVPQETQY
j_call: TRBJ2-1; d_call: TRBD1; v_call: TRBV11-2; cdr3_aa: ASSQGTGGGGEQF
j_call: TRBJ1-1; d_call: -; v_call: TRBV7-3; cdr3_aa: ASSPWTLNTEAF
j_call: TRBJ1-2; d_call: TRBD1; v_call: TRBV30; cdr3_aa: AWSVRGYGYT
j_call: TRBJ2-7; d_call: TRBD1; v_call: TRBV2; cdr3_aa: ASREPTGGSYEQY
j_call: TRBJ2-7; d_call: -; v_call: TRBV7-3; cdr3_aa: ASSPAGTHEQY
j_call: TRBJ2-7; d_call: -; v_call: TRBV2; cdr3_aa: ASLGRLTDEQY
j_call: TRBJ2-7; d_call: TRBD2; v_call: TRBV28; cdr3_aa: ASSLYGLADSYEQY
j_call: TRBJ2-3; d_call: -; v_call: TRBV7-9; cdr3_aa: ASSPQSSVYTQY
j_call: TRBJ1-1; d_call: -; v_call: TRBV7-3; cdr3_aa: ASSLTVKGRGTEAF
j_call: TRBJ1-1; d_call: -; v_call: TRBV9; cdr3_aa: ASSVAQGNTEAF
j_call: TRBJ2-5; d_call: TRBD2; v_call: TRBV4-1; cdr3_aa: ASSQPTTSGTLETQY
j_call: TRBJ2-1; d_call: TRBD2; v_call: TRBV4-1; cdr3_aa: ASSYLAGVYNEQF
j_call: TRBJ1-1; d_call: -; v_call: TRBV2; cdr3_aa: ASSESGWNTEAF
j_call: TRBJ1-5; d_call: -; v_call: TRBV2; cdr3_aa: ASRKTYDSNQPQH
j_call: TRBJ1-1; d_call: -; v_call: TRBV7-9; cdr3_aa: ASSLPGGMNTEAF
j_call: TRBJ2-1; d_call: -; v_call: TRBV10-3; cdr3_aa: ANAPAGFNEQF
j_call: TRBJ2-7; d_call: -; v_call: TRBV28; cdr3_aa: ASHDLGANEQY
j_call: TRBJ2-1; d_call: TRBD2; v_call: TRBV7-6; cdr3_aa: ASSLLAGGNEQF
j_call: TRBJ1-1; d_call: TRBD1; v_call: TRBV18; cdr3_aa: ASSFRTGPSTEAF
j_call: TRBJ2-7; d_call: -; v_call: TRBV7-2; cdr3_aa: ASSFDGGRTSYEQY
j_call: TRBJ2-1; d_call: -; v_call: TRBV9; cdr3_aa: ASSVGVYNEQF
j_call: TRBJ2-2; d_call: -; v_call: TRBV15; cdr3_aa: ATSRDIGELF
j_call: TRBJ2-1; d_call: TRBD2; v_call: TRBV5-1; cdr3_aa: ASSQLAGGGNEQF
j_call: TRBJ1-1; d_call: -; v_call: TRBV27; cdr3_aa: ASSLQGQGTEAF
j_call: TRBJ1-1; d_call: -; v_call: TRBV5-6; cdr3_aa: ASSSRRVVEGTGTEAF
j_call: TRBJ2-7; d_call: TRBD2; v_call: TRBV29-1; cdr3_aa: SVTEASSGRAYEQY
j_call: TRBJ1-1; d_call: TRBD1; v_call: TRBV19; cdr3_aa: ASRKGTGNRVLSEAF
j_call: TRBJ2-3; d_call: TRBD2; v_call: TRBV27; cdr3_aa: ASSSRTSGSTDTQY
j_call: TRBJ2-3; d_call: -; v_call: TRBV7-9; cdr3_aa: ASSFGGGVGTDTQY
j_call: TRBJ2-3; d_call: TRBD2; v_call: TRBV5-1; cdr3_aa: ASRSAGELTDTQY
j_call: TRBJ2-3; d_call: TRBD1; v_call: TRBV2; cdr3_aa: ASSRDRGTDTQY
j_call: TRBJ2-2; d_call: -; v_call: TRBV29-1; cdr3_aa: SVDSGNTGELF
j_call: TRBJ1-5; d_call: TRBD1; v_call: TRBV6-5; cdr3_aa: ASSSATGTGNQPQH